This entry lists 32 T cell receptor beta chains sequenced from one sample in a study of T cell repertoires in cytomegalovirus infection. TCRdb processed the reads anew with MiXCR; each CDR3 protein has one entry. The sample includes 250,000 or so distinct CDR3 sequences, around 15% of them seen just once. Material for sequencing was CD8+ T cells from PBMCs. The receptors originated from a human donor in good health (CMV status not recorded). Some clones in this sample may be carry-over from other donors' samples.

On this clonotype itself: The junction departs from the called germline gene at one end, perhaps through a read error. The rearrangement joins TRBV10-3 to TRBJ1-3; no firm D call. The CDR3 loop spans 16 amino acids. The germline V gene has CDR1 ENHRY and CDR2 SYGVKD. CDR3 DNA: TGTGCCATCAGTGAGTCAGGAGGAGGGCCTGGAAACGCCATATATTTT. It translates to CAISESGGGPGNAIYF.

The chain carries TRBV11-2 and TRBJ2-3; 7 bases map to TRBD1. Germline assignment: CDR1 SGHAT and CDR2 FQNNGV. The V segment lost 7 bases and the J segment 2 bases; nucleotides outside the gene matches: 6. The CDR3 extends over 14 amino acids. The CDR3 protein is CASTQGGNTDTQYF. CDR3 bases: TGTGCCAGCACCCAAGGGGGCAACACAGATACGCAGTATTTT.

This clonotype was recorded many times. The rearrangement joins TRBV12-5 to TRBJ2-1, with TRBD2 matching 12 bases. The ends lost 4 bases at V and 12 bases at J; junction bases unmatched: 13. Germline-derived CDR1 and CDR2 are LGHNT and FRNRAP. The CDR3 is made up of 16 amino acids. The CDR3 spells CASGSPLAGGPEAQFF. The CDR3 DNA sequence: TGTGCTAGTGGTTCCCCACTAGCGGGGGGTCCGGAGGCGCAGTTCTTC.

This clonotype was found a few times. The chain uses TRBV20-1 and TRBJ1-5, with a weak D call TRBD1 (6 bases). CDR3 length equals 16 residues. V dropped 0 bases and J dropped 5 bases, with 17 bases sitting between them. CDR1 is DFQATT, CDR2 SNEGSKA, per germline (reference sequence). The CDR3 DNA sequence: TGCAGTGCTAGAGACCCCGGAGGGGGTGAGCATCAGCCCCAGCATTTT. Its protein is CSARDPGGGEHQPQHF.

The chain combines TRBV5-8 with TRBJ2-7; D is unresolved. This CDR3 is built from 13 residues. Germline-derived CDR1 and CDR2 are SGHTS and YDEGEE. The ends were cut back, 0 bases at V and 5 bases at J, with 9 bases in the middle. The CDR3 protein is CASSLVGYDEQYF. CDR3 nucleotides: TGTGCCAGCAGCTTGGTGGGGTACGACGAGCAGTACTTC.

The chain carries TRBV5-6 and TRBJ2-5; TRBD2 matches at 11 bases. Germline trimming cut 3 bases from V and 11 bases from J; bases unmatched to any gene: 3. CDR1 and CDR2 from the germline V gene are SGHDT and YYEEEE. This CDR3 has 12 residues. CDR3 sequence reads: CASSSTSGGQYF. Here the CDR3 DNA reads TGTGCCAGCAGCTCAACTAGCGGGGGTCAGTACTTC.

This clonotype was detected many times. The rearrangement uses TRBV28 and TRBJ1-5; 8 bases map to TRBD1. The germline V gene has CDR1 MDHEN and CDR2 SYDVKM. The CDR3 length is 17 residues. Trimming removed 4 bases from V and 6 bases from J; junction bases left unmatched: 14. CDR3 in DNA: TGTGCCAGCAGTTCTAACCCCGACAGGGGTTTGGTTCAGCCCCAGCATTTT. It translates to CASSSNPDRGLVQPQHF.

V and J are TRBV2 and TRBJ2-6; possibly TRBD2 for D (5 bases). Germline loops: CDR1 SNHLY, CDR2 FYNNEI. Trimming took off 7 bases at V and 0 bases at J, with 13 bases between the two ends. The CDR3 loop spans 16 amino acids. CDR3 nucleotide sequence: TGTGCCAGCATCCGGGAAGTAATCTCTGGGGCCAACGTCCTGACTTTC. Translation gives CASIREVISGANVLTF. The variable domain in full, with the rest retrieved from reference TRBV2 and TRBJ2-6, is EPEVTQTPSHQVTQMGQEVILRCVPISNHLYFYWYRQILGQKVEFLVSFYNNEISEKSEIFDDQFSVERPDGSNFTLKIRSTKLEDSAMYFCASIREVISGANVLTFGAGSRLTVL.

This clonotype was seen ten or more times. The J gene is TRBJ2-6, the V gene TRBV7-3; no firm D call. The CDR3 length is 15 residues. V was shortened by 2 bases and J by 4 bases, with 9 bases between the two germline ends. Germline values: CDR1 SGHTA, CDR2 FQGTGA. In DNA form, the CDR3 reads TGTGCCAGCAGCTTAGTCTCCATGGGGGCCAACGTCCTGACTTTC. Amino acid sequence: CASSLVSMGANVLTF.

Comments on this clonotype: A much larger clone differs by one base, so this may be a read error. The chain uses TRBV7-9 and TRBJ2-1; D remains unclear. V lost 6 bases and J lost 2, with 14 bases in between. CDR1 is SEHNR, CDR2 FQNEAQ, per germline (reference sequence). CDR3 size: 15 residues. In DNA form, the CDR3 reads TGTGCCAGCAGTACCGACGGTGGCACCTACAATGAGCAGTTCTTC. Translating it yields CASSTDGGTYNEQFF.

The CDR3: CASRPRDYGGRDEQFF. The DNA for the CDR3 is TGTGCCAGCAGACCCCGGGACTACGGCGGGAGAGATGAGCAGTTCTTC. The chain recombines TRBV7-9 with TRBJ2-1; TRBD2 agrees at 7 bases. Per the germline V gene, CDR1 is SEHNR and CDR2 is FQNEAQ (reference sequence). The CDR3 consists of 16 residues. V was clipped by 6 bases and J by 8 bases; unmatched bases: 16.

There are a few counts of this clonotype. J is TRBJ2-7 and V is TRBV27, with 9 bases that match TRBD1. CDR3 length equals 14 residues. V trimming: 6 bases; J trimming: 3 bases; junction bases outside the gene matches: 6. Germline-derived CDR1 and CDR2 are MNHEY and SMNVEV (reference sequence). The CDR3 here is CASRAGTGFYEQYF. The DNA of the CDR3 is TGTGCCAGCAGAGCCGGGACAGGGTTCTACGAGCAGTACTTC.

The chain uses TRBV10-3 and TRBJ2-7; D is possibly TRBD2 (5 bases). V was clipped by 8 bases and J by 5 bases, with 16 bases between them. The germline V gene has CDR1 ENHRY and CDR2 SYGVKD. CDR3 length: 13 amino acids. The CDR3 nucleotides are TGTGCCATCGGGCGGAGCGGCTTTGACGAGCAGTACTTC. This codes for CAIGRSGFDEQYF.

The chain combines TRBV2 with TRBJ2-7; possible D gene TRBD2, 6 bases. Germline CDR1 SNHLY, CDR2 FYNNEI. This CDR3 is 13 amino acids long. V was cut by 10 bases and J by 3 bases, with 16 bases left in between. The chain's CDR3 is CAILAPTNYEQYF. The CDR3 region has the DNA TGTGCCATACTAGCCCCCACAAACTACGAGCAGTACTTC.

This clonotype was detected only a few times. The CDR3 DNA is TGCAGCGTGAGTTCGGGACTAGCGGAACCGAACACCGGGGAGCTGTTTTTT. Translated, it gives CSVSSGLAEPNTGELFF. The chain is built from TRBV29-1 and TRBJ2-2, with 11 bases fitting TRBD2. CDR3 length: 17 amino acids. Trimming at V came to 6 bases and at J to 0 bases, leaving 9 bases not matched to a gene. Germline lookup yields CDR1 SQVTM and CDR2 ANQGSEA.

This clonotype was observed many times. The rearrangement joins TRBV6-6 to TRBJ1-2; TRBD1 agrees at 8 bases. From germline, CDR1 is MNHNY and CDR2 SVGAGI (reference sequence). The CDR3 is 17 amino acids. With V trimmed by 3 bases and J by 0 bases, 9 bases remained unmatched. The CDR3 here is CASSYQDRALANYGYTF. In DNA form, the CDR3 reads TGTGCCAGCAGTTATCAGGACAGGGCCCTAGCTAACTATGGCTACACCTTC.

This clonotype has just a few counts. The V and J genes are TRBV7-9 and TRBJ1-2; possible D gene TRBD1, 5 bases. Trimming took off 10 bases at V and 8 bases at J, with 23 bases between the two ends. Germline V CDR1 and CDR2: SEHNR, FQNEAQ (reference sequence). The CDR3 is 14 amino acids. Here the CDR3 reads CATPGDSLLRGYTF. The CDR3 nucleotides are TGTGCCACCCCTGGGGACTCACTTTTGAGGGGCTACACCTTC.

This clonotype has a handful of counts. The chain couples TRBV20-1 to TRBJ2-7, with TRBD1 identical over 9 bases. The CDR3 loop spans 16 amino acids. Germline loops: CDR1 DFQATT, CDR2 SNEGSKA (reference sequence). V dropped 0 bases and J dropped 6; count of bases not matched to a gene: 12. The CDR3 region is CSARDTYSGTGLEQYF. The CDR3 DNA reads TGCAGTGCTAGAGACACGTATTCCGGGACAGGGCTCGAGCAGTACTTC.

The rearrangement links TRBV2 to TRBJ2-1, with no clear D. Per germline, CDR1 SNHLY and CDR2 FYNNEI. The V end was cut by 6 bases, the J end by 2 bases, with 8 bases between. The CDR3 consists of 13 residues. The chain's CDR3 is CASRGEPYNEQFF. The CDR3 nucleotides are TGTGCCAGCAGGGGCGAACCCTACAATGAGCAGTTCTTC.

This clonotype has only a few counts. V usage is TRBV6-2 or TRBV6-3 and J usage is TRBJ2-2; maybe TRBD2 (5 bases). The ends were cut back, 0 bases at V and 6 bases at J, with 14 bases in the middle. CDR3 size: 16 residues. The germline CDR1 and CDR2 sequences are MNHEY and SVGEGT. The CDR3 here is CASSYSGVVSAGELFF. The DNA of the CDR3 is TGTGCCAGCAGTTACTCGGGAGTCGTAAGCGCCGGGGAGCTGTTTTTT.

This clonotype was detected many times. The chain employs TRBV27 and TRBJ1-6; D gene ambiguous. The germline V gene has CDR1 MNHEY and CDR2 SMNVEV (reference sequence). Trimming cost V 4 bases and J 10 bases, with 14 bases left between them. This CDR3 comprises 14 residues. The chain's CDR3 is CASSYTITISPLHF. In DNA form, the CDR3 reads TGTGCCAGCAGTTACACGATTACTATCTCACCCCTCCACTTT.

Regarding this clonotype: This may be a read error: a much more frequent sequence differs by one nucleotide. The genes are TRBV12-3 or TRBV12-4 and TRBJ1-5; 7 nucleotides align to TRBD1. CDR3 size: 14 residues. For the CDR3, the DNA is TGTGCCAGCAACGACAGGGATAGCAATCAGCCCCGGCATTTT. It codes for CASNDRDSNQPRHF.

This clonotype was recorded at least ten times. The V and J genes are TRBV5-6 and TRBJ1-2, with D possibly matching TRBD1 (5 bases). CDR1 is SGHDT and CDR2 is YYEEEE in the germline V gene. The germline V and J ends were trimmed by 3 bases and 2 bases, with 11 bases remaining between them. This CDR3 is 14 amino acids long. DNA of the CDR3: TGTGCCAGCAGCTGGGACCGTCAGAACTATGGCTACACCTTC. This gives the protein CASSWDRQNYGYTF.

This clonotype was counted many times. The CDR3: CASGERGRNYGYTF. In DNA form, the CDR3 reads TGTGCCAGTGGTGAGCGGGGACGTAACTATGGCTACACCTTC. The genes are TRBV19 and TRBJ1-2, with a possible D match to TRBD1 (5 bases). This CDR3 is 14 amino acids long. In germline, CDR1 is LNHDA, CDR2 SQIVND (reference sequence). V lost 8 bases and J lost 1, with 14 bases in between.

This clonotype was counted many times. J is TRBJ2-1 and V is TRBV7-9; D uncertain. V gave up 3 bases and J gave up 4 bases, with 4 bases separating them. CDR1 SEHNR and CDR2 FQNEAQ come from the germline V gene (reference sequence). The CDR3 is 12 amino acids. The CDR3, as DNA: TGTGCCAGCAGCTTTTCGTACAATGAGCAGTTCTTC. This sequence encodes CASSFSYNEQFF. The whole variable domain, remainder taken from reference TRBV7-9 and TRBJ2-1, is DTGVSQNPRHKITKRGQNVTFRCDPISEHNRLYWYRQTLGQGPEFLTYFQNEAQLEKSRLLSDRFSAERPKGSFSTLEIQRTEQGDSAMYLCASSFSYNEQFFGPGTRLTVL.

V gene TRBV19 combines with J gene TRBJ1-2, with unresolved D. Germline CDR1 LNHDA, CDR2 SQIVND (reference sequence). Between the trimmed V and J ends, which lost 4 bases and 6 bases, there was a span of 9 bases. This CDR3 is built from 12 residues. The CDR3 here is CASSTPSHGYTF. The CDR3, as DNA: TGTGCCAGTAGTACTCCCAGCCATGGCTACACCTTC.

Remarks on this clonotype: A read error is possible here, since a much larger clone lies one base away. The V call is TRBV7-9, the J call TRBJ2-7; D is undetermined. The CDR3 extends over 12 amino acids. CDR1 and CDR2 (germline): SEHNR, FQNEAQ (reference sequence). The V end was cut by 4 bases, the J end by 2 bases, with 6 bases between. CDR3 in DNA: TGTGCCAGCAGCTCCCTTACCTACGAGCAGTACTTC. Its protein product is CASSSLTYEQYF. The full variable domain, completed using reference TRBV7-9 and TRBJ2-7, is DTGVSQNPRHKITKRGQNVTFRCDPISEHNRLYWYRQTLGQGPEFLTYFQNEAQLEKSRLLSDRFSAERPKGSFSTLEIQRTEQGDSAMYLCASSSLTYEQYFGPGTRLTVT.

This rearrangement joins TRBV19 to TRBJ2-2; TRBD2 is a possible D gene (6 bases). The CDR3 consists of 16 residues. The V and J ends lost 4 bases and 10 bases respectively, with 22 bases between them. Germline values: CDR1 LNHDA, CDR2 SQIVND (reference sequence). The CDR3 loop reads CASSTRGLGDGVELFF. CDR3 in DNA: TGTGCCAGTAGTACCCGGGGGTTAGGGGATGGAGTGGAGCTGTTTTTT.

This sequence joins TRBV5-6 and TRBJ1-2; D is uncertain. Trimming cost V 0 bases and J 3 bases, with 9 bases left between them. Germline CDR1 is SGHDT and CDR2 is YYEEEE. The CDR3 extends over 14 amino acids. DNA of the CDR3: TGTGCCAGCAGCTTGGGAGGTCAGGACTATGGCTACACCTTC. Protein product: CASSLGGQDYGYTF.

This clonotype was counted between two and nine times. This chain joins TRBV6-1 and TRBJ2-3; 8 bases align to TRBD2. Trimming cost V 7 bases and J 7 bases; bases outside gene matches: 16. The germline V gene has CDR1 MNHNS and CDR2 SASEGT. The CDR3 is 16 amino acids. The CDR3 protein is CASTDPSGPRRNTQYF. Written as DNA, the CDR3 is TGTGCCAGCACCGACCCTAGCGGGCCAAGACGTAATACGCAGTATTTT.

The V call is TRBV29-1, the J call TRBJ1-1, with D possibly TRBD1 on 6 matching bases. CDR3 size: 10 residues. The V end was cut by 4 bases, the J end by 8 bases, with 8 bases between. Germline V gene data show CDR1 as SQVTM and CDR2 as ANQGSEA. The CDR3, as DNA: TGCAGCGTTGCGGGGGCCGAAGCTTTCTTT. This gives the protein CSVAGAEAFF.

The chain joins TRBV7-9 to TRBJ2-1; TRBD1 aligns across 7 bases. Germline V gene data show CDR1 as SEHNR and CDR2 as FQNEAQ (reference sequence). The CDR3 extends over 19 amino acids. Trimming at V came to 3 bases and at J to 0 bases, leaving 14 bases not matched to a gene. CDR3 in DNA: TGTGCCAGCAGCTTTTGGCTAGGGACAGAAACGCTCTCCTACAATGAGCAGTTCTTC. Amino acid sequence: CASSFWLGTETLSYNEQFF.